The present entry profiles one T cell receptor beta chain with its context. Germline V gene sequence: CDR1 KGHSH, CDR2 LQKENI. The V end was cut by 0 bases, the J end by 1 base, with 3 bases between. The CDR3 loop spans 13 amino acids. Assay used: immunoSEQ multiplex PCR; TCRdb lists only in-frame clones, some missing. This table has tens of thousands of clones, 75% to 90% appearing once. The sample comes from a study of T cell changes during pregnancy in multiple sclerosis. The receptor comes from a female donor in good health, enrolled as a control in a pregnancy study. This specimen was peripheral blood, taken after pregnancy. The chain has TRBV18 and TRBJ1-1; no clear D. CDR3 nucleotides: TGTGCCAGCTCACCACCCGGGAACACTGAAGCTTTCTTT. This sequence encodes CASSPPGNTEAFF.